This is a list of T cell receptor beta chains from one sample in a study of a mutant IDH1 vaccine in newly diagnosed glioma. The protocol was immunoSEQ multiplex PCR, while the TCRdb copy is restricted to in-frame clones and leaves out a portion. The data show around 99,000 clones, about four fifths seen once. Material: PBMCs, obtained from a glioma patient treated with radiotherapy, temozolomide or both. The source of these receptors is a man aged 40-50 years with glioma. The CDR3 runs from the conserved cysteine through the conserved F or W. A D gene is named only where the DNA matches it firmly. The size of a clone is reported for some rows only, either as once, few or many, or as a class for expanded clones.

v_gene	len	j_gene	d_gene	abundance	CDR3aa	CDR3nt
TRBV27	16	TRBJ2-7	NA	NA	CASSLERRGLTYEQYF	TGTGCCAGCAGCCTTGAGAGACGGGGCCTAACCTACGAGCAGTACTTC
TRBV5-1	17	TRBJ2-1	TRBD2	once	CASSSTLAGGSSNEQFF	TGCGCCAGCAGCTCCACCTTAGCGGGGGGCTCTTCAAATGAGCAGTTCTTC
TRBV18	17	TRBJ2-3	TRBD2	NA	CASSPLAGVPDKDTQYF	TGTGCCAGCTCACCACTAGCGGGGGTCCCTGATAAAGATACGCAGTATTTT
TRBV28	11	TRBJ1-2	NA	NA	CASRITSGYTF	TGTGCCAGCAGGATTACGAGCGGCTACACCTTC
TRBV30	14	TRBJ1-2	TRBD1	NA	CAWTGQGWKNGYTF	TGTGCCTGGACGGGACAGGGCTGGAAAAATGGCTACACCTTC
TRBV6-5	15	TRBJ1-6	NA	NA	CASSRPGAYNSPLHF	TGTGCCAGCAGCAGACCAGGGGCCTATAATTCACCCCTCCACTTT
TRBV6-5	15	TRBJ2-2	NA	NA	CASTERPSGTGELFF	TGTGCCAGCACCGAGCGACCCAGCGGTACCGGGGAGCTGTTTTTT
TRBV7-3	11	TRBJ2-3	NA	NA	CASSFSDTQYF	TGTGCCAGCAGCTTCTCCGATACGCAGTATTTT
TRBV9	15	TRBJ1-1	NA	NA	CASSEPRGLDTEAFF	TGTGCCAGCAGCGAGCCCAGGGGCCTGGACACTGAAGCTTTCTTT
TRBV5-1	14	TRBJ1-4	TRBD1	NA	CASSHRGLSEKLFF	TGCGCCAGCAGCCACAGGGGGCTGAGTGAAAAACTGTTTTTT
TRBV6-6	14	TRBJ2-1	NA	once	CASSSGEAYNEQFF	TGTGCCAGCAGTTCGGGGGAGGCTTACAATGAGCAGTTCTTC
TRBV5-4	14	TRBJ2-5	TRBD2	NA	CASSLAGGRETQYF	TGTGCCAGCAGCTTAGCGGGGGGGCGAGAGACCCAGTACTTC
TRBV4-3	14	TRBJ1-2	TRBD1	NA	CASNTYVQGNGYTF	TGCGCCAGCAACACCTACGTACAGGGGAATGGCTACACCTTC
TRBV5-6	15	TRBJ2-7	TRBD1	NA	CASRGTGVGSYEQYF	TGTGCCAGCAGGGGAACAGGGGTAGGTTCCTACGAGCAGTACTTC
TRBV7-3	20	TRBJ2-6	TRBD1	NA	CASSRLPPTGPPTGANVLTF	TGTGCCAGCAGCCGCCTTCCTCCGACAGGGCCTCCAACTGGGGCCAACGTCCTGACTTTC
TRBV30	12	TRBJ1-1	NA	few	CAWNGARTEAFF	TGTGCCTGGAACGGGGCCCGGACTGAAGCTTTCTTT
TRBV7-8	14	TRBJ1-4	NA	NA	CASSLTDTNEKLFF	TGTGCCAGCAGCTTGACCGATACTAATGAAAAACTGTTTTTT
TRBV28	14	TRBJ2-7	TRBD1	NA	CASRTSGTGDEQYF	TGTGCCAGCAGGACCTCCGGGACAGGGGACGAGCAGTACTTC
TRBV29-1	13	TRBJ2-3	NA	NA	CSVAGESTDTQYF	TGCAGCGTTGCGGGGGAGAGCACAGATACGCAGTATTTT
TRBV5-1	13	TRBJ1-1	NA	few	CASSYEEDTEAFF	TGCGCCAGCAGCTACGAGGAGGACACTGAAGCTTTCTTT
TRBV10-3	13	TRBJ1-2	NA	NA	CAISERSGVGYTF	TGTGCCATCAGTGAGAGGTCAGGGGTTGGCTACACCTTC
TRBV12-5	15	TRBJ2-7	NA	NA	CASGLAQGPSYEQYF	TGTGCTAGTGGTTTGGCACAGGGACCCTCCTACGAGCAGTACTTC
TRBV5-8	16	TRBJ1-4	TRBD1	NA	CASSWGRGQDGEKLFF	TGTGCCAGCAGCTGGGGCAGGGGGCAGGATGGTGAAAAACTGTTTTTT
TRBV5-4	14	TRBJ2-5	TRBD2	once	CASSLAGGRETQYF	TGTGCCAGCAGCTTAGCGGGAGGGCGAGAGACCCAGTACTTC
TRBV5-1	15	TRBJ2-1	NA	NA	CASSLDGRSYNEQFF	TGCGCCAGCAGCCTTGACGGCCGCTCCTACAATGAGCAGTTCTTC
TRBV5-1	15	TRBJ2-5	NA	NA	CASSFKGGEWETQYF	TGCGCCAGCAGCTTCAAGGGGGGAGAGTGGGAGACCCAGTACTTC
TRBV30	15	TRBJ2-3	TRBD1	NA	CAWSVLGQGIDTQYF	TGTGCCTGGAGTGTTTTGGGACAGGGGATAGATACGCAGTATTTT
TRBV9	15	TRBJ2-1	NA	NA	CASSISASSYNEQFF	TGTGCCAGCAGCATAAGCGCGAGCTCCTACAATGAGCAGTTCTTC
TRBV5-4	17	TRBJ2-1	NA	NA	CASSSPTWGRGYNEQFF	TGTGCCAGCAGCTCACCGACATGGGGCAGGGGTTACAATGAGCAGTTCTTC
TRBV19	15	TRBJ2-6	NA	NA	CASSIAGFEANVLTF	TGTGCCAGTAGTATAGCCGGGTTTGAGGCCAACGTCCTGACTTTC
TRBV27	14	TRBJ2-7	TRBD1	NA	CASSLGTGYYEQYF	TGTGCCAGCAGTTTAGGGACAGGGTACTACGAGCAGTACTTC
TRBV19	14	TRBJ2-7	NA	few	CASSDGGTPYEQYF	TGTGCCAGTAGTGATGGCGGGACTCCCTACGAGCAGTACTTC
TRBV4-3	18	TRBJ2-7	TRBD2	NA	CASSQDHSTSGRGYEQYF	TGCGCCAGCAGCCAAGATCACTCGACTAGCGGGAGAGGGTACGAGCAGTACTTC
TRBV7-2	15	TRBJ2-5	NA	NA	CASSLAGQGEETQYF	TGTGCCAGCAGCTTAGCGGGGCAGGGTGAAGAGACCCAGTACTTC
TRBV9	16	TRBJ2-2	TRBD2	once	CASSPPPGGNTGELFF	TGTGCCAGCAGCCCCCCCCCGGGAGGGAACACCGGGGAGCTGTTTTTT
TRBV27	15	TRBJ1-5	NA	NA	CASSFGLGAGQPQHF	TGTGCCAGCAGTTTTGGATTGGGGGCAGGGCAGCCCCAGCATTTT
TRBV30	16	TRBJ2-2	NA	NA	CAYTNRRNSNTGELFF	TGTGCCTACACAAACAGGCGGAATTCGAACACCGGGGAGCTGTTTTTT
TRBV2	14	TRBJ1-2	TRBD1	NA	CASSRDRGRNGYTF	TGTGCCAGCAGCCGGGACAGGGGGAGGAATGGCTACACCTTC
TRBV19	19	TRBJ1-6	TRBD1	NA	CASSLTSGQGIFYNSPLHF	TGTGCCAGTAGTCTGACCTCGGGACAGGGGATATTCTATAATTCACCCCTCCACTTT
TRBV29-1	16	TRBJ2-3	NA	NA	CSVEETPGPRSDTQYF	TGCAGCGTTGAAGAGACCCCGGGTCCGAGAAGCGATACGCAGTATTTT
TRBV6-4	12	TRBJ1-2	NA	NA	CATRTPLGGYTF	TGTGCCACCCGGACACCTTTGGGTGGCTACACCTTC
TRBV5-1	15	TRBJ2-3	NA	NA	CASSSIERLTDTQYF	TGCGCCAGCAGCTCGATTGAGAGGCTCACAGATACGCAGTATTTT
TRBV10-3	13	TRBJ1-4	NA	NA	CAITGARTEKLFF	TGTGCCATCACCGGGGCGCGCACCGAAAAACTGTTTTTT
TRBV7-9	16	TRBJ1-5	NA	NA	CASSPTTSGPNQPQHF	TGTGCCAGCAGTCCAACCACCTCAGGTCCCAATCAGCCCCAGCATTTT
TRBV5-1	15	TRBJ2-1	NA	NA	CASLNLGRGYNEQFF	TGCGCCAGCCTCAACCTCGGGAGAGGGTACAATGAGCAGTTCTTC
TRBV15	16	TRBJ2-4	NA	once	CATSRGSGAGKNIQYF	TGTGCCACCAGCAGAGGTTCGGGGGCCGGCAAAAACATTCAGTACTTC
TRBV20-1	11	TRBJ2-3	NA	NA	CSPTRGDTQYF	TGCAGTCCCACTAGAGGCGATACGCAGTATTTT
TRBV21-1	15	TRBJ1-5	NA	NA	CASSKDGGQNQPQHF	TGTGCCAGCAGCAAAGATGGGGGGCAAAACCAGCCCCAGCATTTT
TRBV4-1	15	TRBJ1-2	TRBD1	NA	CASSHRTGGFYGYTF	TGCGCCAGCAGCCACCGGACAGGGGGGTTCTATGGCTACACCTTC
TRBV15	18	TRBJ2-1	NA	NA	CATSASGVSTYSYNEQFF	TGTGCCACCAGCGCTTCTGGTGTCAGCACATATTCCTACAATGAGCAGTTCTTC
TRBV10-2	12	TRBJ1-3	NA	NA	CASRGSGNTIYF	TGCGCCAGCAGGGGCTCTGGAAACACCATATATTTT
TRBV4-3	16	TRBJ2-1	TRBD2	NA	CASSRSTSGRAHEQFF	TGCGCCAGCAGCCGCAGCACTAGCGGGAGGGCCCATGAGCAGTTCTTC
TRBV5-4	14	TRBJ1-4	NA	NA	CASTAGGSGAKLFF	TGTGCCAGCACCGCTGGGGGCTCGGGGGCAAAACTGTTTTTT
TRBV2	13	TRBJ1-2	TRBD1	NA	CASSADRGLGYTF	TGTGCCAGCAGTGCCGACAGGGGGCTTGGCTACACCTTC
TRBV5-5	15	TRBJ1-1	NA	NA	CASSLGPVGNTEAFF	TGTGCCAGCAGCTTGGGACCGGTGGGGAACACTGAAGCTTTCTTT
TRBV2	16	TRBJ2-5	NA	few	CASSEARAGRQETQYF	TGTGCCAGCAGTGAAGCAAGGGCAGGGCGGCAAGAGACCCAGTACTTC
TRBV9	14	TRBJ1-4	NA	NA	CASSPQPPEEKLFF	TGTGCCAGCAGCCCTCAACCTCCCGAAGAAAAACTGTTTTTT